This T cell receptor (beta chain) was observed in a study of T cells in narcolepsy. Generated by immunoSEQ multiplex PCR, the TCRdb table keeps only in-frame clones and is missing some. The sample carries around 24,000 clones, roughly 86% recorded once. The sequencing input was CD45RA- memory CD4+ T cells from PBMCs. This clonotype was obtained from a human donor with narcolepsy.

CDR3 sequence reads: CASSPWDRVPIGYTF. The CDR3, as DNA: TGTGCCAGCAGCCCCTGGGACAGGGTGCCGATCGGCTACACCTTC. This chain uses TRBV5-6 with TRBJ1-2, with 9 bases identical to TRBD1. The CDR3 length is 15 residues. The trim removed 4 bases at V and 8 bases at J, leaving 12 bases unmatched. Germline CDR1 is SGHDT and CDR2 is YYEEEE.